This T cell receptor beta chain was observed in a study of graft-versus-host responses after intestinal transplantation. Study information: Anti-thymocyte globulin induction preceded roughly 3 years of tacrolimus and steroid maintenance in all recipients.

TCRdb's copy holds only in-frame clones and misses some; the assay was immunoSEQ multiplex PCR. The sample holds over 80,000 clones, approximately 85% seen once. This clone was counted a few times. CDR1 MDHEN and CDR2 SYDVKM come from the germline V gene. With V trimmed by 8 bases and J by 1 base, 1 base remained unmatched. The CDR3 is 12 residues long. The chain carries TRBV28 and TRBJ1-1; 7 positions agree with TRBD1. The material sequenced was PBMCs, taken 255 days after intestinal transplant. The source is a human patient who received an intestinal transplant, so some T cells may come from the graft donor. CDR3 loop: CASWTGNTEAFF. Written as DNA, the CDR3 is TGTGCCAGCTGGACAGGGAACACTGAAGCTTTCTTT.